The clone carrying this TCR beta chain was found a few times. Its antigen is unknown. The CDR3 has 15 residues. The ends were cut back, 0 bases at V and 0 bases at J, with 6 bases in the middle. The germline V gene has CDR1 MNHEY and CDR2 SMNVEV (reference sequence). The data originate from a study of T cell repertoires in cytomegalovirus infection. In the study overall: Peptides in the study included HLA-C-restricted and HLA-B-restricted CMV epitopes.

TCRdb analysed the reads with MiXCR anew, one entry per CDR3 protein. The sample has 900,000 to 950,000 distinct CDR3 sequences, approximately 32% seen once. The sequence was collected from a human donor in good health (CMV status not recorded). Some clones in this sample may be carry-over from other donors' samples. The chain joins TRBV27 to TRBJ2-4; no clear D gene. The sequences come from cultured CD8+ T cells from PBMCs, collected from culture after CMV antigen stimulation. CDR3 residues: CASSLSNLAKNIQYF. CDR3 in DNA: TGTGCCAGCAGTTTATCGAACCTAGCCAAAAACATTCAGTACTTC.